This T cell receptor (beta chain) was identified during a study of regulatory T cells in long-lasting Graves disease. The study, taken as a whole, reports: Newly diagnosed Graves' patients had higher TCR diversity than persistent ones.

As concerns this clonotype: The antigen is undetermined.

To make TCR beta libraries, researchers used iRepertoire HTBI primers and Arm-PCR of CDR3 regions. Using its own MiXCR run on the multiplex PCR reads, TCRdb lists one record per CDR3 protein. The repertoire holds hundreds of thousands of distinct CDR3 sequences, over 14% seen once, with approximately 8% in the top ten. The CDR3 contains 16 residues. Per the germline V gene, CDR1 is MGHRA and CDR2 is YSYEKL. V lost 8 bases, J lost 0 bases, and 17 bases lay in between. Time point: newly diagnosed GD, antithyroid drugs for less than 3 months. After RNA was extracted from PBMCs, the TCR library was made from it. Patients met American Thyroid Association criteria for Graves' disease. Another study also made use of these data, one on T cells in Graves' hyperthyroidism and ophthalmopathy. That report notes: During a first-round RT-PCR of the TCR CDR3, the HTBI primer set was used.

Sequenced material: peripheral blood mononuclear cells (PBMCs), taken at new diagnosis, from a patient treated with antithyroid drugs. This TCR derives from a middle-aged woman with Graves disease. This chain links TRBV4-1 with TRBJ2-1; tentatively, D is TRBD1 or TRBD2 (7 bases each). DNA of the CDR3: TGCGCCAGCTTGGGGGGGACAGAGAACTCCTACAATGAGCAGTTCTTC. This encodes CASLGGTENSYNEQFF.